The 25 T cell receptor beta chains below come from one sample, sequenced in a study of control samples from healthy donors and cancer patients. Sequenced by immunoSEQ multiplex PCR; TCRdb stores in-frame clones only, minus some. The sample carries about 90,000 clones, 90% recorded once. Sequences were obtained from blood. These TCRs come from a young woman in good health.

The chain employs TRBV9 and TRBJ1-3; D gene ambiguous. The CDR3 is 15 amino acids. Germline CDR1 and CDR2: SGDLS and YYNGEE. V was cut by 4 bases and J by 0 bases, with 11 bases left in between. The CDR3 reads CASSTSWFSGNTIYF. CDR3 DNA: TGTGCCAGCAGCACAAGTTGGTTCTCTGGAAACACCATATATTTT.

The CDR3 loop is CASTKPLYGYTF. The CDR3 DNA is TGTGCCAGCACCAAGCCACTTTATGGCTACACCTTC. The chain employs TRBV9 and TRBJ1-2; the D is unclear. The CDR3 spans 12 residues. Germline-derived CDR1 and CDR2 are SGDLS and YYNGEE. V lost 6 bases and J 5 bases, leaving 11 bases between the germline ends.

The genes are TRBV18 and TRBJ2-1; 9 positions match TRBD1. J lost 9 bases, V lost 3 bases, and 6 bases had no gene match. Germline lookup yields CDR1 KGHSH and CDR2 LQKENI. The CDR3 runs 14 residues. The CDR3 DNA reads as TGTGCCAGCTCACCGTCAGGACAGGGGACTGAGCAGTTCTTC. It encodes CASSPSGQGTEQFF.

This clone was seen a few times. CDR3 amino acids: CASSFGDRAIPGNTIYF. CDR3 bases: TGTGCCAGCAGCTTTGGAGACAGGGCCATTCCTGGAAACACCATATATTTT. The V gene is TRBV7-2, the J gene TRBJ1-3, with 7 bases lining up with TRBD1. The CDR3 is made up of 17 amino acids. CDR1 and CDR2 (germline): SGHTA, FQGNSA. With 3 bases clipped from V and 2 bases from J, the junction kept 10 bases outside the gene matches.

The J gene is TRBJ1-2, the V gene TRBV3-1 (or the pseudogene TRBV3-2); the match to TRBD1 covers 8 bases. The CDR3 covers 16 residues. The V gene end was trimmed by 1 base and the J gene end by 8 bases; junction bases not matched to a gene: 12. CDR1 is LGHDT and CDR2 is YNNKEL in the germline V gene (reference sequence). CDR3 nucleotides: TGTGCCAGCAGCCAAGGGGGCGGAGGACAGGGATACGGCTACACCTTC. Amino acids: CASSQGGGGQGYGYTF.

The chain employs TRBV6-6 and TRBJ2-7, with TRBD2 as a possible D gene (5 bases). The CDR3 length is 15 residues. Per the germline V gene, CDR1 is MNHNY and CDR2 is SVGAGI (reference sequence). V lost 3 bases and J 3 bases, leaving 15 bases between the germline ends. The CDR3 coding sequence is TGTGCCAGCAGTTATTACCGGACTGAAAGCTACGAGCAGTACTTC. This translates into CASSYYRTESYEQYF.

The gene calls are TRBV5-1 and TRBJ1-1; maybe TRBD1 (6 bases). Germline V CDR1 and CDR2: SGHRS, YFSETQ. The V end was cut by 4 bases, the J end by 1 base, with 8 bases between. The CDR3 is 13 amino acids. The CDR3 coding sequence is TGCGCCAGCAGCAAGGACAGGAACACTGAAGCTTTCTTT. Residues: CASSKDRNTEAFF.

The V call is TRBV10-3, the J call TRBJ1-2; TRBD1 aligns across 8 bases. Losses at the gene ends were 11 bases for V and 7 bases for J; bases not matched to a gene: 21. Per germline, CDR1 ENHRY and CDR2 SYGVKD. The CDR3 has 16 residues. CDR3 sequence: CAATKEDREGVGGYTF. The CDR3 DNA reads TGTGCCGCAACCAAGGAGGACAGGGAGGGCGTCGGTGGCTACACCTTC.

This rearrangement joins TRBV15 to TRBJ2-3, with 8 bases lining up with TRBD2. This CDR3 is built from 18 residues. The ends lost 3 bases at V and 2 bases at J; junction bases unmatched: 13. Germline V gene data show CDR1 as LNHNV and CDR2 as YYDKDF (reference sequence). The CDR3 loop reads CATSSGGRGADNTDTQYF. The CDR3, as DNA: TGTGCCACCAGCAGTGGTGGGCGGGGGGCAGACAACACAGATACGCAGTATTTT.

The chain combines TRBV4-1 with TRBJ1-1, with D hard to call. Germline CDR1 and CDR2: MGHRA and YSYEKL. Trimming stripped 3 bases from V and 6 bases from J, with 5 bases between. This CDR3 spans 11 amino acids. The CDR3, as DNA: TGCGCCAGCAGCCAGGGAGCTGAAGCTTTCTTT. Amino acids: CASSQGAEAFF.

In this sample, this clone turned up a few times. The rearrangement links TRBV29-1 to TRBJ2-3, with 9 bases lining up with TRBD1. The germline gives CDR1 SQVTM, CDR2 ANQGSEA. CDR3 length equals 16 residues. Trimming at V came to 0 bases and at J to 4 bases, leaving 8 bases not matched to a gene. The CDR3 coding sequence is TGCAGCGTTGAAGATCTGGGGGGACAGGGTGCAGATACGCAGTATTTT. Its protein product is CSVEDLGGQGADTQYF.

The chain is built from TRBV19 and TRBJ2-7; D is ambiguous. The germline V and J ends were trimmed by 9 bases and 4 bases, with 7 bases remaining between them. Per germline, CDR1 LNHDA and CDR2 SQIVND (reference sequence). This CDR3 is 10 amino acids long. The CDR3 nucleotides are TGTGCCAGCCTACTTTACGAGCAGTACTTC. Encoded protein: CASLLYEQYF. The full variable domain, completed using reference TRBV19 and TRBJ2-7, is DGGITQSPKYLFRKEGQNVTLSCEQNLNHDAMYWYRQDPGQGLRLIYYSQIVNDFQKGDIAEGYSVSREKKESFPLTVTSAQKNPTAFYLCASLLYEQYFGPGTRLTVT.

This chain links TRBV7-3 with TRBJ1-2; TRBD1 matches 7 bases. Germline CDR1 SGHTA, CDR2 FQGTGA. This CDR3 comprises 17 residues. With V trimmed by 3 bases and J by 5 bases, 15 bases remained unmatched. The CDR3 coding sequence is TGTGCCAGCAGCTTTCCTTTATCTTTGACAGGGAGGTATGGCTACACCTTC. Translated: CASSFPLSLTGRYGYTF.

This chain links TRBV3-1 (or the pseudogene TRBV3-2) with TRBJ2-1, with D perhaps TRBD2 (6 bases). CDR1 and CDR2 from the germline V gene are LGHDT and YNNKEL (reference sequence). V was shortened by 4 bases and J by 10 bases, with 20 bases between the two germline ends. This CDR3 spans 15 amino acids. The CDR3 DNA is TGTGCCAGCAGCCGTAGCGGAAACGTCCAACCCGAGCAGTTCTTC. Translation gives CASSRSGNVQPEQFF.

The V and J genes are TRBV7-9 and TRBJ1-1; D possibly corresponds to TRBD1 (5 bases). The CDR3 runs to 14 residues. Germline V gene sequence: CDR1 SEHNR, CDR2 FQNEAQ (reference sequence). V was trimmed by 5 bases and J by 3 bases, leaving 13 bases between them. CDR3 protein: CASSRGTGHTEAFF. The CDR3 coding sequence is TGTGCCAGCAGCCGAGGGACGGGACACACTGAAGCTTTCTTT.

V usage is TRBV5-5 and J usage is TRBJ1-5, with D perhaps TRBD1 (5 bases). V shed 3 bases and J shed 4 bases, with 14 bases lying between them. The V gene's germline CDR1 is SGHKS and CDR2 YYEKEE (reference sequence). The CDR3 consists of 15 residues. The CDR3 is CASSSTWGYNQPQHF. The CDR3 coding sequence is TGTGCCAGCAGCTCAACGTGGGGCTATAATCAGCCCCAGCATTTT.

This clone was counted a few times. The chain recombines TRBV27 with TRBJ2-7; the match to TRBD2 covers 7 bases. Looked up from germline, CDR1 is MNHEY and CDR2 is SMNVEV (reference sequence). CDR3 size: 11 residues. V trimming: 11 bases; J trimming: 5 bases; junction bases outside the gene matches: 6. In DNA form, the CDR3 reads TGTGCCTGCGGACGGGGGGACGAGCAGTACTTC. Amino acid sequence: CACGRGDEQYF.

The chain has TRBV7-9 and TRBJ2-2, with D hard to call. Germline assignment: CDR1 SEHNR and CDR2 FQNEAQ (reference sequence). The ends were cut back, 2 bases at V and 8 bases at J, with 3 bases in the middle. The CDR3 is made up of 11 amino acids. The CDR3 nucleotides read TGTGCCAGCAGCTTAAGGGGGGAGCTGTTTTTT. This sequence encodes CASSLRGELFF.

V and J are TRBV6-5 and TRBJ2-3, with 11 bases that match TRBD2. This CDR3 spans 15 amino acids. Germline CDR1 reads MNHEY; CDR2 reads SVGAGI. Trimming cost V 5 bases and J 3 bases; bases outside gene matches: 4. The CDR3 reads CASSTTSGATDTQYF. The CDR3 DNA sequence: TGTGCCAGCAGTACGACTAGCGGGGCTACAGATACGCAGTATTTT.

The chain has TRBV7-2 and TRBJ1-3, with no clear D. Trimming removed 2 bases at V and 0 bases at J, with 8 bases between. This CDR3 is built from 15 residues. Germline V gene sequence: CDR1 SGHTA, CDR2 FQGNSA. The CDR3 DNA is TGTGCCAGCAGCTTAAACTCACGCTCTGGAAACACCATATATTTT. Translation: CASSLNSRSGNTIYF.

This clone was seen only a few times. In nucleotides, the CDR3 is TGCGCCAGCAGTGAGTCTAGGGGCGGGGGGGCCTCCTACAATGAGCAGTTCTTC. Its protein product is CASSESRGGGASYNEQFF. The chain joins TRBV10-1 to TRBJ2-1; 9 bases agree with TRBD2. J gave up 0 bases and V 0 bases, and 6 bases lay outside the gene matches. Germline CDR1 reads WNHNN; CDR2 reads SYGVQD (reference sequence). This CDR3 has 18 amino acids.

The chain joins TRBV3-1 (or the pseudogene TRBV3-2) to TRBJ2-3, with a tentative D call TRBD2 (5 bases). CDR3 size: 14 residues. With 4 bases removed from V and 7 bases from J, the gap between germline ends came to 15 bases. Germline CDR1 LGHDT, CDR2 YNNKEL (reference sequence). This CDR3 is CASSPLIGGYTQYF. The CDR3 nucleotides are TGTGCCAGCAGCCCCTTAATAGGCGGGTATACGCAGTATTTT.

The J gene is TRBJ1-3, the V gene TRBV18; no reliable D call. This CDR3 is 16 amino acids long. From germline, CDR1 is KGHSH and CDR2 LQKENI. V was pared by 6 bases and J by 0 bases, with 15 bases between. CDR3 coding DNA: TGTGCCAGCTCTCAATCCCCGGGAAGCTCTGGAAACACCATATATTTT. Protein: CASSQSPGSSGNTIYF.

The rearrangement links TRBV10-3 to TRBJ2-1; D possibly corresponds to TRBD1 (6 bases). Germline lookup yields CDR1 ENHRY and CDR2 SYGVKD. V was cut by 6 bases and J by 0 bases, with 15 bases left in between. This CDR3 spans 16 amino acids. DNA for the CDR3: TGTGCCATCAGCTTCACCAGGGGAAGCTCCTACAATGAGCAGTTCTTC. Translated: CAISFTRGSSYNEQFF.

The table lists this clone with a few counts. The V gene is TRBV2, the J gene TRBJ1-5; 7 bases are shared with TRBD1. The J segment lost 3 bases and the V segment lost 7 bases, leaving 9 bases of the junction unmatched. The CDR3 sequence is 15 residues long. The germline V gene has CDR1 SNHLY and CDR2 FYNNEI. CDR3 amino acids: CASTPLDRFNQPQHF. The CDR3, as DNA: TGTGCCAGCACCCCCTTGGACAGGTTCAATCAGCCCCAGCATTTT.